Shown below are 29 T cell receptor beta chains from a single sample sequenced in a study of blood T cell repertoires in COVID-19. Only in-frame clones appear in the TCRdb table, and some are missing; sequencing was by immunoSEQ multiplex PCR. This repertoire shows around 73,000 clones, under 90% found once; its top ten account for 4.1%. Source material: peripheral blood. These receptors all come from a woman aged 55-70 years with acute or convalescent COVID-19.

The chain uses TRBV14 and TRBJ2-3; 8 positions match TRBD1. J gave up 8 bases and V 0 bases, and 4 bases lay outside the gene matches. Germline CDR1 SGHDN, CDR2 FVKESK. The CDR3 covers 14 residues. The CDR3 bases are TGTGCCAGCAGCCAAGAGTATGGACAGGGTACGCAGTATTTT. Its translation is CASSQEYGQGTQYF.

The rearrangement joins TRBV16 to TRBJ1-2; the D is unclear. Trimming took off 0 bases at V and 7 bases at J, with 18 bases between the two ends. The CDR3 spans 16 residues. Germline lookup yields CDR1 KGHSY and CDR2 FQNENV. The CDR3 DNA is TGTGCCAGCAGCCAATCGCTAGGTCGATCCATGGGTGGCTACACCTTC. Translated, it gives CASSQSLGRSMGGYTF.

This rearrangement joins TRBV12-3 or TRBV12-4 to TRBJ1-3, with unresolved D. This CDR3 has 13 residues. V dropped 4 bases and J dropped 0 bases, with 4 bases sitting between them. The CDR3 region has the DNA TGTGCCAGCAGTTCGGGCTCTGGAAACACCATATATTTT. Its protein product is CASSSGSGNTIYF.

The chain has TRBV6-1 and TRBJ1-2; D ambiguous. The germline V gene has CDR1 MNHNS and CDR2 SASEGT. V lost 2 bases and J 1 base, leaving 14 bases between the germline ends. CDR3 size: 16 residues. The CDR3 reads CASSEPGTLFNYGYTF. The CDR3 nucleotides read TGTGCCAGCAGTGAACCGGGAACCCTCTTTAACTATGGCTACACCTTC.

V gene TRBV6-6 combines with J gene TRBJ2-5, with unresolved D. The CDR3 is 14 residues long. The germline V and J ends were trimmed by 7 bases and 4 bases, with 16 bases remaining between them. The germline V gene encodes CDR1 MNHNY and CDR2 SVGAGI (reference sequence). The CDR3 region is CASTPGSTGETQYF. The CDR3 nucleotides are TGTGCCAGCACCCCCGGTAGCACCGGAGAGACCCAGTACTTC.

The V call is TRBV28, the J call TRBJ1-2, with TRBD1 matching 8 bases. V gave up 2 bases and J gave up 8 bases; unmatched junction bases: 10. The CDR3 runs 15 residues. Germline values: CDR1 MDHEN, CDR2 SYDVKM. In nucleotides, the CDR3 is TGTGCCAGCAGTTTACCACCGGACAGGGTTGGCGGCTACACCTTC. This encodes CASSLPPDRVGGYTF.

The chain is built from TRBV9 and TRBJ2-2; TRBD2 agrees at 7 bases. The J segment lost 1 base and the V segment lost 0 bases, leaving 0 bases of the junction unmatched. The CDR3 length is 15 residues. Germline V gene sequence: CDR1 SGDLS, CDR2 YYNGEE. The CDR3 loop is CASSVAGGNTGELFF. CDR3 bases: TGTGCCAGCAGCGTAGCGGGGGGGAACACCGGGGAGCTGTTTTTT.

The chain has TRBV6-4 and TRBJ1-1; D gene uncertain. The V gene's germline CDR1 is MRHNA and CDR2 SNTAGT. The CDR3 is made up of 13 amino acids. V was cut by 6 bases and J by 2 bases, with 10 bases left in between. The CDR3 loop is CASSPTANTEAFF. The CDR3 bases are TGTGCCAGCAGCCCTACAGCTAACACTGAAGCTTTCTTT.

CDR3 in amino acids: CASRGGAATYEQYF. CDR3 bases: TGTGCCAGTAGAGGAGGGGCGGCTACCTACGAGCAGTACTTC. J is TRBJ2-7 and V is TRBV19; a possible D gene is TRBD2 (6 bases). The CDR3 is made up of 14 amino acids. Per the germline V gene, CDR1 is LNHDA and CDR2 is SQIVND (reference sequence). V was cut by 6 bases and J by 2 bases, with 14 bases left in between.

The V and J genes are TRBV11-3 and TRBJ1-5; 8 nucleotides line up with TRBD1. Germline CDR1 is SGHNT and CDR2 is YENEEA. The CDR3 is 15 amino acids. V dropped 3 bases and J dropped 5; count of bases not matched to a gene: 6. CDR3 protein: CASSFGQGRDQPQHF. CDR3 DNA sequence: TGTGCCAGCAGCTTCGGACAGGGTAGAGATCAGCCCCAGCATTTT.

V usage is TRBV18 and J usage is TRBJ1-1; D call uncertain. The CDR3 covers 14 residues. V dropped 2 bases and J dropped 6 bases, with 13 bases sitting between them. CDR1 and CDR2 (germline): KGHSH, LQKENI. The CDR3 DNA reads TGTGCCAGCTCACCAAGTTCTTTACAGTCTGAAGCTTTCTTT. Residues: CASSPSSLQSEAFF.

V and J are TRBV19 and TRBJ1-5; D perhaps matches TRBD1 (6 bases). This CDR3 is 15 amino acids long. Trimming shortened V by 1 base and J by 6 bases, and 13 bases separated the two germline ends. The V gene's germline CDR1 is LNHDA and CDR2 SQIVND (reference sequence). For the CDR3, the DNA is TGTGCCAGTAGTATAGCCACAGGGTTGTTTCAGCCCCAGCATTTT. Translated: CASSIATGLFQPQHF.

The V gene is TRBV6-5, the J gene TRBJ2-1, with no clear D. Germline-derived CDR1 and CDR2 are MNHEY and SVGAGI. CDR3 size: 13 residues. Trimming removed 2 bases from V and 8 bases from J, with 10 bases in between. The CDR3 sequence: CASSYRVIDEQFF. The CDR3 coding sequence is TGTGCCAGCAGTTACCGAGTGATTGATGAGCAGTTCTTC.

The CDR3 DNA follows: TGTGCTAGTGGTTTGGTACAGGGGCAGACGAACAAAACCTCTGGGGCCAACGTCCTGACTTTC. Its translation: CASGLVQGQTNKTSGANVLTF. This chain connects TRBV12-5 to TRBJ2-6; 7 positions match TRBD1. Germline CDR1 is LGHNT and CDR2 is FRNRAP. V dropped 0 bases and J dropped 0; count of bases not matched to a gene: 14. The CDR3 length is 21 residues.

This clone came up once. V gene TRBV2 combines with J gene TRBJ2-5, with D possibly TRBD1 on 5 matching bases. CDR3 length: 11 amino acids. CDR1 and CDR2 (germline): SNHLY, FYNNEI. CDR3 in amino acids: CGGRSQETQYF. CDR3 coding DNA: TGTGGGGGCAGGTCCCAAGAGACCCAGTACTTC.

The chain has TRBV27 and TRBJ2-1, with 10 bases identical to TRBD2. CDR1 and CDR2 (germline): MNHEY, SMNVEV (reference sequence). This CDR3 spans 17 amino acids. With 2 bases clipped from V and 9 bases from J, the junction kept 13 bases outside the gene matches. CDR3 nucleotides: TGTGCCAGCAGTTTAAAAGCGGGAGGGATAGGATATCTTGAGCAGTTCTTC. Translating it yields CASSLKAGGIGYLEQFF.

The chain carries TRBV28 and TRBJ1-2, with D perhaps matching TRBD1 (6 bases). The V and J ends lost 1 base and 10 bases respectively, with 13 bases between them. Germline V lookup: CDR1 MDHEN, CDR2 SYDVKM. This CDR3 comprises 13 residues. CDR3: CASSLFTGNPYTF. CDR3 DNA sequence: TGTGCCAGCAGTTTATTCACAGGGAACCCCTACACCTTC.

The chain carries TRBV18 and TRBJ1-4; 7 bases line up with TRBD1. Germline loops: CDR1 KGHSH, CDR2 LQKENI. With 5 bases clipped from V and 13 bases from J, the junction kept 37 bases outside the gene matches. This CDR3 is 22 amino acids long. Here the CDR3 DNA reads TGTGCCAGCTCATCTACCTCACCAATTTCGGACAGGTTGGGACTGAGGGTGAAAAGACTGTTTTTT. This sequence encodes CASSSTSPISDRLGLRVKRLFF.

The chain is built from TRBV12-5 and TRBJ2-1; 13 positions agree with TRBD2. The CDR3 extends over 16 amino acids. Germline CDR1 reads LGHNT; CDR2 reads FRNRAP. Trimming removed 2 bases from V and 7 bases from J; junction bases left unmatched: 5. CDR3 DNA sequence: TGTGCTAGTGGTTTGTCACTAGCGGGAGGGTGGAATGAGCAGTTCTTC. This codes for CASGLSLAGGWNEQFF.

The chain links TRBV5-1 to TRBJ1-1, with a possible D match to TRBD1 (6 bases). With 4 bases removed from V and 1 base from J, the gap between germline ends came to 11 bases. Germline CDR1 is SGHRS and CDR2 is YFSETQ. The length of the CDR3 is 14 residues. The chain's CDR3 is CASSSGQWNTEAFF. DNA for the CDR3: TGCGCCAGCAGCAGTGGACAGTGGAACACTGAAGCTTTCTTT.

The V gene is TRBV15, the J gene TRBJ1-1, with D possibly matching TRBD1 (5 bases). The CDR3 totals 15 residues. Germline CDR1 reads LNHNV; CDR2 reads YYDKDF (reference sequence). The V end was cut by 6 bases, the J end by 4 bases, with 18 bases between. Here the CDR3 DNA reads TGTGCCACCAGTTGGGGAATGGCGGGGCCCACTGAAGCTTTCTTT. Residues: CATSWGMAGPTEAFF.

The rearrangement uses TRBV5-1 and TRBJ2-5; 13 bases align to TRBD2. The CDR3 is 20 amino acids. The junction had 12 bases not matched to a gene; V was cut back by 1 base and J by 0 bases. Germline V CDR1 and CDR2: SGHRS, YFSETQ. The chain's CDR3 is CASSLYGLAGVLANQETQYF. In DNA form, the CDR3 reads TGCGCCAGCAGCTTGTATGGACTAGCGGGAGTGCTAGCCAACCAAGAGACCCAGTACTTC.

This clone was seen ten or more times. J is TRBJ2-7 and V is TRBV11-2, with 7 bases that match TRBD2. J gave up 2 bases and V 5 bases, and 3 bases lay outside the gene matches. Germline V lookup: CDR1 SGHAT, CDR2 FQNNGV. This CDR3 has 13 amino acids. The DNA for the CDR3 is TGTGCCAGCAGCCGTCGGGGGGCCTACGAGCAGTACTTC. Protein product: CASSRRGAYEQYF.

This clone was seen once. CDR3 bases: TGTGCCAGCAGTGAAGCGCTTCAAGCGGCCAGTGAGCAGTTCTTC. It translates to CASSEALQAASEQFF. The chain links TRBV2 to TRBJ2-1; perhaps TRBD2 as D (5 bases). Germline V CDR1 and CDR2: SNHLY, FYNNEI. This CDR3 is built from 15 residues. The V end was cut by 0 bases, the J end by 9 bases, with 15 bases between.

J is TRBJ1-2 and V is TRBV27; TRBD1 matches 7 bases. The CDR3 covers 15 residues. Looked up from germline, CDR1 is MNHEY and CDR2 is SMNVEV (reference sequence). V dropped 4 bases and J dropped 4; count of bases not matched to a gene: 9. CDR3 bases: TGTGCCAGCAGTTCCCGCCCACAGGGGTCCTATGGCTACACCTTC. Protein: CASSSRPQGSYGYTF.

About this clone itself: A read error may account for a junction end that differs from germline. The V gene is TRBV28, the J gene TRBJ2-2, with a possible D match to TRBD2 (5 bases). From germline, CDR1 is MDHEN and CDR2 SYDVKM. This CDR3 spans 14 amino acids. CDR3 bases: TGTGCCAGCAATTTATTGCGGGACACCGGGGAGCTGTTTTTT. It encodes CASNLLRDTGELFF.

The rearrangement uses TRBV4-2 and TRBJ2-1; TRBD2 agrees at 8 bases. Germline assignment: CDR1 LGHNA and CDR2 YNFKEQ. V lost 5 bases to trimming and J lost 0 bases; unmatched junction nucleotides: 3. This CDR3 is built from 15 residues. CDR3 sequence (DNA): TGTGCCAGCAGCTTACTAGCGGTCTCCTACAATGAGCAGTTCTTC. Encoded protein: CASSLLAVSYNEQFF.

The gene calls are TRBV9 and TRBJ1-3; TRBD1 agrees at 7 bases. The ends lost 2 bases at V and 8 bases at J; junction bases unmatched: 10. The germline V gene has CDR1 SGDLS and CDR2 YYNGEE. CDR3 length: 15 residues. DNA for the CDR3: TGTGCCAGCAGCGTTTCCGGGACAGCGGCGGACACCATATATTTT. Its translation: CASSVSGTAADTIYF.

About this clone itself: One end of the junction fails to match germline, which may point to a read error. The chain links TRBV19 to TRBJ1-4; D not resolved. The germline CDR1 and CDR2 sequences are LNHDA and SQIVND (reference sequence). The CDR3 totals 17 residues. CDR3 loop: CASSMGLIPTTNEKLFF. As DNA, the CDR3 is TGTGCCAGCAGTATGGGCCTTATCCCTACAACTAATGAAAAACTGTTTTTT. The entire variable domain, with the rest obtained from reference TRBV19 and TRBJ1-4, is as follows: DGGITQSPKYLFRKEGQNVTLSCEQNLNHDAMYWYRQDPGQGLRLIYYSQIVNDFQKGDIAEGYSVSREKKESFPLTVTSAQKNPTAFYLCASSMGLIPTTNEKLFFGSGTQLSVL.